These T cell receptor beta chains were read from a single sample in a study of T cells in Graves' hyperthyroidism and ophthalmopathy. MiXCR, run by TCRdb on the multiplex PCR reads, gives a single entry per CDR3 protein. The sample has hundreds of thousands of distinct CDR3 sequences, 15% to 18% seen once. The sequenced sample consisted of blood. The source of these receptors is a young woman with Graves' hyperthyroidism that later progressed to Graves' ophthalmopathy. CDR3s include the opening cysteine and the closing phenylalanine or tryptophan. The order of the fields is CDR3 protein, CDR3 DNA, D gene, clone size, V gene, J gene. D genes are given only for firm matches. Clone size is given for some rows only: seen once, a few or many times, or a class if the clone is expanded.

CASSPRTSGTGNEQFF	TGTGCCAGCAGCCCGCGGACTAGCGGGACCGGCAATGAGCAGTTCTTC	TRBD2	few	TRBV7-2	TRBJ2-1
CSASGLAGGSTEQFF	TGCAGTGCCTCCGGACTAGCGGGAGGGTCTACTGAGCAGTTCTTC	TRBD2	many	TRBV20-1	TRBJ2-1
CASSQVGMGNRGIYGYTF	TGTGCCAGCAGCCAAGTGGGCATGGGAAACAGGGGGATCTATGGCTACACCTTC	TRBD1	many	TRBV3-1	TRBJ1-2
CAISEISLGTGSSETQYF	TGTGCCATCAGTGAAATATCACTCGGGACAGGGAGTAGCGAGACCCAGTACTTC	TRBD1	many	TRBV10-3	TRBJ2-5
CATSSGTQQFF	TGTGCCACCAGCAGCGGGACTCAGCAGTTCTTC	NA	many	TRBV15	TRBJ2-1
CSVLLREGTEQYF	TGCAGCGTCCTCTTACGGGAGGGCACCGAGCAGTACTTC	TRBD2	many	TRBV29-1	TRBJ2-7
CASSIEGQANGELFF	TGTGCCAGTAGTATAGAGGGACAGGCTAACGGGGAGCTGTTTTTT	TRBD1	NA	TRBV19	TRBJ2-2
CSAYTSSPSTDTQYF	TGCAGTGCCTATACTAGCAGCCCTAGCACAGATACGCAGTATTTT	NA	many	TRBV20-1	TRBJ2-3
CASSIGQGEMPLHF	TGTGCCAGTAGTATTGGTCAGGGAGAGATGCCCCTCCACTTT	NA	NA	TRBV19	TRBJ1-6
CASSPDSGRAGETQYF	TGTGCCAGCAGTCCCGATAGCGGGAGGGCCGGAGAGACCCAGTACTTC	TRBD2	many	TRBV28	TRBJ2-5
CASKGTGIGNQPQHF	TGTGCCAGCAAAGGGACAGGGATCGGCAATCAGCCCCAGCATTTT	TRBD1	few	TRBV6-1	TRBJ1-5
CASSQVAASTDTQYF	TGCGCCAGCAGCCAAGTAGCCGCTAGCACAGATACGCAGTATTTT	NA	many	TRBV4-1	TRBJ2-3
CASSYANANTEAFF	TGTGCCAGCAGTTACGCCAACGCGAACACTGAAGCTTTCTTT	NA	many	TRBV6-2/TRBV6-3	TRBJ1-1
CASSSSGTTYEQYF	TGTGCCAGCAGCTCCTCCGGGACTACCTACGAGCAGTACTTC	TRBD2	few	TRBV28	TRBJ2-7
CASNHGSYEQYF	TGTGCCAGCAACCACGGCTCCTACGAGCAGTACTTC	NA	many	TRBV28	TRBJ2-7
CSAILGRVPGTGSFSLNQPQHF	TGCAGTGCTATCCTGGGGCGGGTTCCCGGGACAGGGTCCTTCTCCCTAAATCAGCCCCAGCATTTT	TRBD1	NA	TRBV20-1	TRBJ1-5
CASSYVGDQETQYF	TGTGCCAGCAGTTACGTCGGCGACCAAGAGACCCAGTACTTC	NA	many	TRBV6-5	TRBJ2-5
CASSPGTGSRQYF	TGTGCCAGCAGCCCCGGGACAGGGAGTCGGCAGTACTTC	TRBD1	NA	TRBV7-3	TRBJ2-7
CASRATEFTGELFF	TGTGCCAGCAGGGCGACAGAATTCACCGGGGAGCTGTTTTTT	NA	many	TRBV12-3/TRBV12-4	TRBJ2-2
CSVHQLGHGNTEAFF	TGCAGTGTACACCAACTGGGACACGGGAACACTGAAGCTTTCTTT	NA	NA	TRBV20-1	TRBJ1-1
CASSLTRTSDQETQYF	TGTGCCAGCAGCTTGACCAGGACTAGCGACCAAGAGACCCAGTACTTC	TRBD2	NA	TRBV5-4	TRBJ2-5
CATSRVRTYEQYF	TGTGCCACCAGCAGAGTACGGACCTACGAGCAGTACTTC	NA	many	TRBV15	TRBJ2-7
CASSHIAGRSYNEQFF	TGTGCCAGCAGTCACATAGCGGGAAGATCCTACAATGAGCAGTTCTTC	TRBD2	many	TRBV28	TRBJ2-1
CASSSGTGTYEQYF	TGTGCCAGCAGCTCCGGGACAGGGACCTACGAGCAGTACTTC	TRBD1	many	TRBV7-9	TRBJ2-7
CASSQDRGIRGTSGRNTDTQYF	TGTGCCAGCAGCCAAGATAGAGGAATTAGAGGGACTAGCGGGAGGAACACAGATACGCAGTATTTT	TRBD2	once	TRBV4-2	TRBJ2-3
CASSGLAGPLLFYEQYF	TGTGCCTCCAGCGGCCTAGCGGGTCCTCTATTGTTCTACGAGCAGTACTTC	TRBD2	NA	TRBV10-3	TRBJ2-7
CASTLNGGAGGANVLTF	TGTGCCAGCACCCTGAATGGGGGGGCAGGAGGGGCCAACGTCCTGACTTTC	NA	NA	TRBV5-6	TRBJ2-6
CASSPHTDNEQFF	TGTGCCAGTAGTCCCCACACCGACAATGAGCAGTTCTTC	NA	few	TRBV19	TRBJ2-1
CASRESNGGNTEAFF	TGTGCCAGCAGGGAGAGCAATGGGGGAAACACTGAAGCTTTCTTT	NA	many	TRBV28	TRBJ1-1
CASGDRLSNQPQHF	TGTGCCAGCGGGGACAGGCTTAGCAATCAGCCCCAGCATTTT	TRBD1	many	TRBV27	TRBJ1-5